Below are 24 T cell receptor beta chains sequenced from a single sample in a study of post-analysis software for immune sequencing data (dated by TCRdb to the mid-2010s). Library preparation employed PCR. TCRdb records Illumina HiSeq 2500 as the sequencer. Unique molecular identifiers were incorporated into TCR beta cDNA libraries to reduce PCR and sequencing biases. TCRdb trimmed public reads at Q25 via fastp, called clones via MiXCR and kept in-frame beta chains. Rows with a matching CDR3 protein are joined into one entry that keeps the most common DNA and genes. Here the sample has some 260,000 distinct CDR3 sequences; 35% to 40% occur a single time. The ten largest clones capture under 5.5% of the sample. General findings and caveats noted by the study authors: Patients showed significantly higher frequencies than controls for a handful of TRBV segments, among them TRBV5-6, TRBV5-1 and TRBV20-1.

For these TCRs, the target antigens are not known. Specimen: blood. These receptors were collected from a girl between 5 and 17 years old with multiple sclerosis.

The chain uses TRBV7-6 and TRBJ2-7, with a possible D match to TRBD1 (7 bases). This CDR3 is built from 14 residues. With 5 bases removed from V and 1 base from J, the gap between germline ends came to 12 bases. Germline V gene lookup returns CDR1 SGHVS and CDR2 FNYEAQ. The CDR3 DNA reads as TGTGCCAGCAGCCGGGGGACAGAATCCTACGAGCAGTACTTC. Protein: CASSRGTESYEQYF.

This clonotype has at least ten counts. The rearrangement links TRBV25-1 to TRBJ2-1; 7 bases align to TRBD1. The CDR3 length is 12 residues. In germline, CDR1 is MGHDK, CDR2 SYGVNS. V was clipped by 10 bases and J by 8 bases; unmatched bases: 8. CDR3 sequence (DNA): TGTGCCACCACTACAGGGGAATATGAGCAGTTCTTC. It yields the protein CATTTGEYEQFF.

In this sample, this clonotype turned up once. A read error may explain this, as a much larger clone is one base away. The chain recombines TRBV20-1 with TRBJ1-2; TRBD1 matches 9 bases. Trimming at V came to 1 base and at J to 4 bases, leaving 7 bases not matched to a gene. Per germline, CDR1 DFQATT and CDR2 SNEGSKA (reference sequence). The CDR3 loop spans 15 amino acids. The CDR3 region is CSARGRDRAAYGYTF. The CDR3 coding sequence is TGCAGTGCTAGAGGTAGGGACAGGGCGGCCTATGGCTACACCTTC.

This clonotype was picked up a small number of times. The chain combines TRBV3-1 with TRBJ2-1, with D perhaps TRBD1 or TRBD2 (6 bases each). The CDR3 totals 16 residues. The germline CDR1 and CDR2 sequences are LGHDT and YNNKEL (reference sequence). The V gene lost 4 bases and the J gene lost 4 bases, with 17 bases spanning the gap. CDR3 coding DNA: TGTGCCAGCAGCCCGCCGGACCGGGGGCCTTACAATGAGCAGTTCTTC. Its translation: CASSPPDRGPYNEQFF.

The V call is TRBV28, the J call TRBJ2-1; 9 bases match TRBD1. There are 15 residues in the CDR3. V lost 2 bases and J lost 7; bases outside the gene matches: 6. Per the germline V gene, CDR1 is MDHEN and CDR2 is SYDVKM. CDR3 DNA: TGTGCCAGCAGTTTAAGGGGACAGGGTAGGAATGAGCAGTTCTTC. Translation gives CASSLRGQGRNEQFF.

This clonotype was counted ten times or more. The CDR3 protein is CASTTSGLPNEQFF. CDR3 coding DNA: TGTGCCAGCACCACAAGCGGACTACCCAATGAGCAGTTCTTC. This chain connects TRBV3-1 to TRBJ2-1, with a tentative D call TRBD2 (6 bases). V was shortened by 7 bases and J by 6 bases, with 16 bases between the two germline ends. Germline V gene lookup returns CDR1 LGHDT and CDR2 YNNKEL (reference sequence). The CDR3 consists of 14 residues.

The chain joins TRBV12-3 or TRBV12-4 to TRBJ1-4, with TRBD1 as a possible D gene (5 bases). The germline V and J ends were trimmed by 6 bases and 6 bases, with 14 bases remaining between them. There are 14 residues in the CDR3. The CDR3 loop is CASRALGLDEKLFF. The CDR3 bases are TGTGCCAGCAGGGCCCTGGGGCTGGATGAAAAACTGTTTTTT.

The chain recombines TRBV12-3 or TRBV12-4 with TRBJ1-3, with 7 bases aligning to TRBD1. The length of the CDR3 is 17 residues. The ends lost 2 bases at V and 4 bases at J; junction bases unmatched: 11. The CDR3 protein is CASSLRSQGSLGNTIYF. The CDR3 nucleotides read TGTGCCAGCAGTTTAAGGTCACAGGGGAGCTTGGGAAACACCATATATTTT.

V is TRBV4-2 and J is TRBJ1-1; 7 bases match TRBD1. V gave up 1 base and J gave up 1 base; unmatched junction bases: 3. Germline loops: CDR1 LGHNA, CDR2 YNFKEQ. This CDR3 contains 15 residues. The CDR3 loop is CASSQAEGANTEAFF. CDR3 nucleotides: TGTGCCAGCAGCCAAGCCGAGGGGGCGAACACTGAAGCTTTCTTT.

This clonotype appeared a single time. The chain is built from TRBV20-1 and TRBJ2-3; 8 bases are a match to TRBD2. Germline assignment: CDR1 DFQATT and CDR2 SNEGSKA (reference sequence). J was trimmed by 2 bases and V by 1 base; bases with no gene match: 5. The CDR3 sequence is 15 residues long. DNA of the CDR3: TGCAGTGCTAGAGTTAGCGGGGTACTCACAGATACGCAGTATTTT. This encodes CSARVSGVLTDTQYF.

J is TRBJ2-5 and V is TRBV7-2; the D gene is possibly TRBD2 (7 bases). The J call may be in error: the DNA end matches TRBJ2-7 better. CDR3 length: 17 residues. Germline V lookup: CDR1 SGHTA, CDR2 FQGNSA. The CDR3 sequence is CASSFRGSGKKVGEQYF. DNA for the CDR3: TGTGCCAGCAGTTTTAGGGGGAGCGGGAAAAAGGTGGGCGAGCAGTACTTC.

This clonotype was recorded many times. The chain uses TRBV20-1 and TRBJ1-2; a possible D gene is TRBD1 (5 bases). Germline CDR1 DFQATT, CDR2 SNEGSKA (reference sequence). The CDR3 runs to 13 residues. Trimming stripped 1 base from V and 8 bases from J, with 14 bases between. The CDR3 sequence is CSARGGATGGYTF. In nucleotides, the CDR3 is TGCAGTGCTAGAGGCGGGGCGACTGGCGGCTACACCTTC.

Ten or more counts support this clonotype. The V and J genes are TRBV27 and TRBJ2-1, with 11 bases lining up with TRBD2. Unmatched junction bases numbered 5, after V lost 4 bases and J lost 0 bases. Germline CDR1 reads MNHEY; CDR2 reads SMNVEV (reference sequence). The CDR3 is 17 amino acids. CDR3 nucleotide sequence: TGTGCCAGCAGTTCCGGACTAGCGGGCTTCTCCTACAATGAGCAGTTCTTC. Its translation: CASSSGLAGFSYNEQFF.

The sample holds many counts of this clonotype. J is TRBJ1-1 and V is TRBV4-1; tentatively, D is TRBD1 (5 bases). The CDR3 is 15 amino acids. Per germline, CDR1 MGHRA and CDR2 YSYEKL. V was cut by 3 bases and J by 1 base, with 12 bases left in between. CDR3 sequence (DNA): TGCGCCAGCAGCCAGGGCTTGGGGCAGAACACTGAAGCTTTCTTT. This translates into CASSQGLGQNTEAFF.

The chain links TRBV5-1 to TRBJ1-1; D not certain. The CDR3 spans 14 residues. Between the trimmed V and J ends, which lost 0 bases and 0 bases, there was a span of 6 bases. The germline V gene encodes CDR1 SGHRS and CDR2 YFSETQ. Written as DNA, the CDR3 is TGCGCCAGCAGCTTGGAAAGAGTGAACACTGAAGCTTTCTTT. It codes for CASSLERVNTEAFF.

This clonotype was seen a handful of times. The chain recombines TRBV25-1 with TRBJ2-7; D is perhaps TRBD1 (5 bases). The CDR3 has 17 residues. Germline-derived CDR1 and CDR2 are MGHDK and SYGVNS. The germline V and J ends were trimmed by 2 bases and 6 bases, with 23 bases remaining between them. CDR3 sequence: CASSEKNRQPYGPEQYF. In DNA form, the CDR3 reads TGTGCCAGCAGTGAAAAGAACAGGCAACCCTACGGTCCCGAGCAGTACTTC.

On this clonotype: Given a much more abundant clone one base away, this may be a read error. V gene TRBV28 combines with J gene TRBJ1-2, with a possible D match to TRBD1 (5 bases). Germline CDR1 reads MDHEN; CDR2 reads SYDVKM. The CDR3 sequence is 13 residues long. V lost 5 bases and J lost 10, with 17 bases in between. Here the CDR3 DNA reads TGTGCCAGCAGTGCGGGACGGGGTCTTCCCTACACCTTC. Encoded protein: CASSAGRGLPYTF.

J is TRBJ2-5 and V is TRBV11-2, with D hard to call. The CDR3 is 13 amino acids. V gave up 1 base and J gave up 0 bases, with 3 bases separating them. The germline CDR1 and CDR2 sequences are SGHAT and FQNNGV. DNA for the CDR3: TGTGCCAGCAGCTTAGGCAACCAAGAGACCCAGTACTTC. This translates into CASSLGNQETQYF. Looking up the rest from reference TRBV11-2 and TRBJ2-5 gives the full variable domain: EAGVAQSPRYKIIEKRQSVAFWCNPISGHATLYWYQQILGQGPKLLIQFQNNGVVDDSQLPKDRFSAERLKGVDSTLKIQPAKLEDSAVYLCASSLGNQETQYFGPGTRLLVL.

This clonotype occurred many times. CDR3 bases: TGTGCCAGCAGCCAAGTAACCTCCACAGATACGCAGTATTTT. Residues: CASSQVTSTDTQYF. The chain recombines TRBV14 with TRBJ2-3; no reliable D call. V was clipped by 1 base and J by 2 bases, with 7 bases between them. The CDR3 is 14 residues long. Germline V lookup: CDR1 SGHDN, CDR2 FVKESK.

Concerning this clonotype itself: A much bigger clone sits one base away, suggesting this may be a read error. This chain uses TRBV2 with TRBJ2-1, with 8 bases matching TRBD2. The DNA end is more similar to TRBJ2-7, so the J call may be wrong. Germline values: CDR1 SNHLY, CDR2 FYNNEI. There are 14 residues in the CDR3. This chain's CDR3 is CASRAGGTYNEQYF. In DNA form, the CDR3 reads TGTGCCAGCAGGGCGGGAGGCACCTACAATGAGCAGTACTTC.

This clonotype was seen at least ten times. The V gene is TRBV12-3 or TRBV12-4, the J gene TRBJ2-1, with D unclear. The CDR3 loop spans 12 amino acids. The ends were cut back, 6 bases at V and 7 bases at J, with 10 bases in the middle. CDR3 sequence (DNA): TGTGCCAGCAGGTTCTCGTGGAATGAGCAGTTCTTC. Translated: CASRFSWNEQFF.

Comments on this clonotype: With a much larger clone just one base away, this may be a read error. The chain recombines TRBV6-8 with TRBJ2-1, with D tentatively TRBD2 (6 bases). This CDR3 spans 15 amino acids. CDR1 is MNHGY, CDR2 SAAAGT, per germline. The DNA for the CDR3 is TGTGCCCGCAGCCATCCGGGACTTGGGGGGAATGAGCAGTTCTTC. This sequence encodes CARSHPGLGGNEQFF.

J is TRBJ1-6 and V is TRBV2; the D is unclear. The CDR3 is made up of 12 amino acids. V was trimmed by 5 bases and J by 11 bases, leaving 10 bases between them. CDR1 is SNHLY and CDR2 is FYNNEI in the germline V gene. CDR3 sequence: CASSLTQPPLHF. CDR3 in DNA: TGTGCCAGCAGTTTAACCCAGCCACCCCTCCACTTT.

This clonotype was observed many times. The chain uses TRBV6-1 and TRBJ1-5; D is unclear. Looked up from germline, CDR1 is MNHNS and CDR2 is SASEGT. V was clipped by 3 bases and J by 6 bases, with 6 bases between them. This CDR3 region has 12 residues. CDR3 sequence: CASSEMRQPQHF. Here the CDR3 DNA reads TGTGCCAGCAGTGAGATGCGTCAGCCCCAGCATTTT.